These T cell receptor beta chains were read from a single sample in a study of cytomegalovirus exposure and HLA in healthy donors. The method was immunoSEQ multiplex PCR; TCRdb's version includes in-frame clones alone and lacks a portion of them. The data show under 200,000 clones, more than 75% seen once. The specimen sequenced was PBMCs. The receptors shown here come from a man aged 18 to 35 in good health and CMV-seropositive. The CDR3 runs from the conserved cysteine through the conserved F or W. Fields, in order: J gene, V gene, clone size, D gene, CDR3 DNA, CDR3 protein. D genes are given only for firm matches. Only some rows state a clone size, as once, few, many or a class for expanded clones.

>TRBJ2-3|TRBV19|.|TRBD2
TGTGCCATCTCGACTAGCGGGTCAACCCCGACAGATACGCAGTATTTT
CAISTSGSTPTDTQYF
>TRBJ2-1|TRBV6-1|.|.
TGTGCCAGCAGTGAACAACTAGGTAATGAGCAGTTCTTC
CASSEQLGNEQFF
>TRBJ2-3|TRBV19|.|.
TGTGCCAGCCAGGCGGGAATGGCAGATACGCAGTATTTT
CASQAGMADTQYF
>TRBJ1-2|TRBV2|.|.
TGTGCCAGCACCGGGTGGGACATTAACTATGGCTACACCTTC
CASTGWDINYGYTF
>TRBJ1-3|TRBV25-1|.|.
TGTGCCAGCAGTGAACTCGTAGGGCGGGACACCATATATTTT
CASSELVGRDTIYF
>TRBJ2-7|TRBV7-9|.|TRBD1
TGTGCCAGCAGCTTAAGGGACAGGGGTCCGAACGAGCAGTACTTC
CASSLRDRGPNEQYF
>TRBJ1-1|TRBV27|.|.
TGTGCCAGCAGTCCCCATCGAGTAAACACTGAAGCTTTCTTT
CASSPHRVNTEAFF
>TRBJ1-1|TRBV30|.|.
TGTGCCTGCCTTCCGGGACTGTCCATGAACACTGAAGCTTTCTTT
CACLPGLSMNTEAFF
>TRBJ2-7|TRBV6-5|.|TRBD1
TGTGCCAGCAGATCCACGGGACAGGGGGCCTCTGGGCAGTACTTC
CASRSTGQGASGQYF
>TRBJ2-2|TRBV30|.|.
TGTGCCTGGAGTATGCGCACCGGGGAGCTGTTTTTT
CAWSMRTGELFF
>TRBJ2-5|TRBV5-1|.|TRBD2
TGCGCCAGCAGCTTGGGGGGGACTAGTCGTTATGGAGAGACCCAGTACTTC
CASSLGGTSRYGETQYF
>TRBJ2-1|TRBV15|.|.
TGTGCCACCAGCAGGGACAAAGGAGGGAGCCTGTCGACCGAGTTCTTC
CATSRDKGGSLSTEFF
>TRBJ2-5|TRBV5-1|.|.
TGCGCCAGCAGCACAAAACAGGGAGGGTTTCAAGAGACCCAGTACTTC
CASSTKQGGFQETQYF
>TRBJ2-1|TRBV19|.|.
TGTGCCAGTAGTAAGAAGACAGGTTTCTCCTACAATGAGCAGTTCTTC
CASSKKTGFSYNEQFF
>TRBJ1-1|TRBV6-6|.|TRBD1
TGTGCCAGCAGGACAGGGATTACAGGGACTGAAGCTTTCTTT
CASRTGITGTEAFF
>TRBJ1-1|TRBV7-9|.|.
TGTTCCAGCAGCTTAGTGCAGAACGCTGAAGCTTTCTTT
CSSSLVQNAEAFF
>TRBJ2-2|TRBV4-3|.|.
TGCGCCAGCAGCCAAGATACAGCGAACACCGGGGAGCTGTTTTTT
CASSQDTANTGELFF
>TRBJ1-1|TRBV29-1|.|.
TGCAGCGTTGAGCAGGGTTTGCAGTTGAACACTGAAGCTTTCTTT
CSVEQGLQLNTEAFF
>TRBJ1-5|TRBV9|.|.
TGTGCCAGCAGCGTAGCTTCGGAGCAGCCCCAGCATTTT
CASSVASEQPQHF
>TRBJ1-2|TRBV5-4|.|TRBD1
TGTGCCAGCAGCTTGTATGGGACAGGATATGGCTACACCTTC
CASSLYGTGYGYTF
>TRBJ2-3|TRBV7-6|.|TRBD2
TGTGCCAGCAGCTTAAGCCTAGCGGGTAGCACAGATACGCAGTATTTT
CASSLSLAGSTDTQYF
>TRBJ2-1|TRBV7-2|.|TRBD2
TGTGCCAGCAGCCCTAGCGGGAAAGACAATGAGCAGTTCTTC
CASSPSGKDNEQFF
>TRBJ2-2|TRBV4-1|once|.
TGCGCCAGCAGCCATCAAGCCCGATCGAACACCGGGGAGCTGTTTTTT
CASSHQARSNTGELFF
>TRBJ2-1|TRBV27|.|.
TGTGCCAGCGTCTCCTGGGCAGGGGTGATGGGGTCGAACAATGAGCAGTTCTTC
CASVSWAGVMGSNNEQFF
>TRBJ2-2|TRBV9|.|.
TGTGCCAGCAGCGAACGCCCAACAGGGTACACCGGGGAGCTGTTTTTT
CASSERPTGYTGELFF
>TRBJ1-1|TRBV5-1|.|TRBD1
TGCGCCAGCAGCTCGACAGGGCATTCGAACACTGAAGCTTTCTTT
CASSSTGHSNTEAFF
>TRBJ1-2|TRBV2|.|.
TGTGCCAGCAGGCCTTCAGGCAGGGTGTATAGTAGTGGCTACACCTTC
CASRPSGRVYSSGYTF
>TRBJ2-1|TRBV9|.|.
TGTGCCAGCAGCGTAGACCCCCAGCGTAGCTCCTACAATGAGCAGTTCTTC
CASSVDPQRSSYNEQFF
>TRBJ2-3|TRBV15|.|TRBD2
TGTGCCACCAGCAGAGTAGTTAGCGGGGGGGCCGGGGATACGCAGTATTTT
CATSRVVSGGAGDTQYF
>TRBJ2-5|TRBV19|.|.
TGTGCCAGTAGTCCCCGGAGAAACCAAGAGACCCAGTACTTC
CASSPRRNQETQYF
>TRBJ1-5|TRBV6-1|once|.
TGTGCCAGCAGCCCTCTGACAGGCGGACAGCCCCAGCATTTT
CASSPLTGGQPQHF
>TRBJ1-1|TRBV19|few|TRBD1
TGTGCCAGTAGTCTAAGGGGGCCGCGGGGCACTGAAGCTTTCTTT
CASSLRGPRGTEAFF
>TRBJ2-1|TRBV7-6|.|TRBD1
TGTGCCAGCAGCTCCAACAGGGGGCTGTACAATGAGCAGTTCTTC
CASSSNRGLYNEQFF
>TRBJ2-7|TRBV5-4|.|TRBD1
TGTGCCAGCAGCTTTTGGACAGGGCCCACAGAGGAGCAGTACTTC
CASSFWTGPTEEQYF
>TRBJ1-1|TRBV6-1|.|.
TGTGCCAGCGGGTTTCCCCAGGGGACCGGTTTCTTT
CASGFPQGTGFF
>TRBJ1-5|TRBV6-1|.|TRBD1
TGTGCCAGCAGTGAATGGGCAGGGGGCAATAGCAATCAGCCCCAGCATTTT
CASSEWAGGNSNQPQHF
>TRBJ2-7|TRBV2|.|.
TGTGCCAGCAGTGATTCAAAGCTCCCTCTGTCCGAGCAGTACTTC
CASSDSKLPLSEQYF
>TRBJ1-1|TRBV19|.|.
TGTGCCACTGCTTCACTATCGGGGAACACTGAAGCTTTCTTT
CATASLSGNTEAFF
>TRBJ2-7|TRBV7-9|.|.
TGTGCCAGCAGCAACCCCAGTCAGGGGTACTACGAGCAGTACTTC
CASSNPSQGYYEQYF
>TRBJ2-1|TRBV19|.|.
TGTGCCAGTAGCATGCGGATCGATGAGCAGTTCTTC
CASSMRIDEQFF
>TRBJ2-3|TRBV9|.|TRBD2
TGTGCCAGCAGCGTAGTGTGTAGACTAGCGGGAGGAATCAGCGGCGTTACGCAGTATTTT
CASSVVCRLAGGISGVTQYF
>TRBJ2-2|TRBV4-3|.|.
TGCGCCAGCAGCCAAGTTGCGGGGACGAACACCGGGGAGCTGTTTTTT
CASSQVAGTNTGELFF
>TRBJ1-5|TRBV18|.|TRBD1
TGTGCCAGCTCACTAGACAGGGCAGATCAGCCCCAGCATTTT
CASSLDRADQPQHF
>TRBJ1-5|TRBV5-1|.|TRBD1
TGCGCCAGCAGCCTACAGGGGGCATACGGGCAGCCCCAGCATTTT
CASSLQGAYGQPQHF
>TRBJ1-2|TRBV2|.|.
TGTGCCAGCAGTACAACAGGGATCTGGTATGGCTACACCTTC
CASSTTGIWYGYTF
>TRBJ1-1|TRBV29-1|.|.
TGCAGCGGAGCCCCCGGACAGTCGAACACTGAAGCTTTCTTT
CSGAPGQSNTEAFF
>TRBJ2-7|TRBV7-2|once|TRBD2
TGTGCCAGCAGCTTAGTAGTAGCGGGAGATAGCCCCTACGAGCAGTACTTC
CASSLVVAGDSPYEQYF
>TRBJ2-3|TRBV18|.|.
TGTGCCAGCTCACCCCCCCGGAGCACAGATACGCAGTATTTT
CASSPPRSTDTQYF
>TRBJ1-4|TRBV9|.|TRBD1
TGTGCCAGCAGCCTCAGGACAGGGTCAGGAGAAAAACTGTTTTTT
CASSLRTGSGEKLFF
>TRBJ2-2|TRBV19|.|.
TGTGCCAGTCAAACTTACAGGGACACCGGGGAGCTGTTTTTT
CASQTYRDTGELFF
>TRBJ2-1|TRBV27|.|TRBD1
TGTGCCAGCAGGGCACAGGTGGGGACAGGGTGGTACAATGAGCAGTTCTTC
CASRAQVGTGWYNEQFF
>TRBJ2-7|TRBV6-1|.|TRBD1
TGTGCCAGCTACACAGGGGCTCCCTACGAGCAGTACTTC
CASYTGAPYEQYF
>TRBJ2-7|TRBV9|.|.
TGTGCCAGCTCCCCCTCCGGCGGGTGGTCCTACGAGCAGTACTTC
CASSPSGGWSYEQYF
>TRBJ2-3|TRBV5-1|.|TRBD2
TGCGCCAGCAGCGTGGACCTAGCGGGGGGCCCCGTAGATACGCAGTATTTT
CASSVDLAGGPVDTQYF
>TRBJ2-7|TRBV4-3|.|TRBD1
TGCGCCAGCAGCCAAGATCGTCAGGGGGCCTACGAGCAGTACTTC
CASSQDRQGAYEQYF
>TRBJ1-1|TRBV6-4|once|TRBD1
TGTGCCAGCAGTGACTCGTGGCAGGGGGCCGACACTGAAGCTTTCTTT
CASSDSWQGADTEAFF
>TRBJ2-1|TRBV10-3|.|.
TGTGCCATCAGACCAGGGGTTCCCGGCAATGAGCAGTTCTTC
CAIRPGVPGNEQFF
>TRBJ1-6|TRBV6-5|.|.
TGTGCCAGCAGATCAGACACGGATTCACCCCTCCACTTT
CASRSDTDSPLHF